The 19 T cell receptor beta chains below all came from one sample that was sequenced in a study of T cell responses to AZD1222 COVID-19 vaccine (dated by TCRdb to the early 2020s). In the paper's terms, the time point label means: baseline before first vaccination. Library construction relied on the immunoSEQ multiplex PCR assay. The table was pulled from immuneACCESS by TCRdb, which kept in-frame rearrangements only. Such tables lose some clones; where checked, under half of the loss comes from unresolved V genes, and the rest has no known cause. The sample has over 100,000 clones on record, about nine tenths of them singletons. 2% to 3% of the sample lies in the top ten. The sample was peripheral blood, taken on day 0 of AZD1222 vaccination. The receptor set was obtained from an adult in good health.

Worth noting for this clone: Germline is not matched at one junction end, which may reflect a read error. The same CDR3 is also encoded by other DNA sequences in this sample. The V call is TRBV6-1, the J call TRBJ2-5; TRBD1 might be the D (6 bases). The CDR3 consists of 13 residues. The germline V gene encodes CDR1 MNHNS and CDR2 SASEGT. The CDR3 DNA reads as TGTGCCAGCAGCGAAGTTAGGGGGGAGACCCAGTACTTC. Its protein product is CASSEVRGETQYF.

The chain employs TRBV19 and TRBJ2-2; weak D call: TRBD2 (6 bases). The CDR3 is made up of 15 amino acids. Germline values: CDR1 LNHDA, CDR2 SQIVND (reference sequence). V shed 9 bases and J shed 4 bases, with 18 bases lying between them. The CDR3 DNA reads TGTGCCAGCGGGGGAGACAGCTTCTTCACCGGGGAGCTGTTTTTT. Amino acid sequence: CASGGDSFFTGELFF.

This chain joins TRBV12-3 or TRBV12-4 and TRBJ2-1, with unresolved D. The V end lost 6 bases, the J end lost 2 bases, and 8 bases lay between the germline ends. The CDR3 spans 13 residues. The CDR3 DNA follows: TGTGCCAGCAGAAGTACCACCTACAATGAGCAGTTCTTC. This sequence encodes CASRSTTYNEQFF.

Written as DNA, the CDR3 is TGTGCCAGCAGTTTACTCACCTACGAGCAGTACTTC. This encodes CASSLLTYEQYF. This chain links TRBV28 with TRBJ2-7; D unresolved. Deletions cut 2 bases from V and 2 bases from J, with 4 bases between. Germline V gene sequence: CDR1 MDHEN, CDR2 SYDVKM. This CDR3 has 12 amino acids.

This chain connects TRBV11-2 to TRBJ2-1; 8 bases are a match to TRBD1. Germline V CDR1 and CDR2: SGHAT, FQNNGV. This CDR3 contains 13 residues. V dropped 0 bases and J dropped 10; count of bases not matched to a gene: 2. This CDR3 reads CASSLDRGPEQFF. CDR3 DNA sequence: TGTGCCAGCAGCTTAGACAGGGGGCCCGAGCAGTTCTTC.

By share, this clone ranks as large. The rearrangement links TRBV12-5 to TRBJ1-4; D ambiguous. This CDR3 has 13 residues. From germline, CDR1 is LGHNT and CDR2 FRNRAP. The V and J ends lost 6 bases and 8 bases respectively, with 13 bases between them. CDR3 coding DNA: TGTGCTAGTGGCCCGAGGTTTCGGGAAAAACTGTTTTTT. Protein sequence: CASGPRFREKLFF.

This chain uses TRBV13 with TRBJ2-1, with 11 bases that match TRBD2. This CDR3 has 14 residues. The V segment lost 4 bases and the J segment 14 bases; nucleotides outside the gene matches: 10. Germline-derived CDR1 and CDR2 are PRHDT and FYEKMQ (reference sequence). CDR3 DNA sequence: TGTGCCAGCAGCTCGGGACTAGCGGTTCCCCTTGAGTTCTTC. As protein: CASSSGLAVPLEFF. The full variable domain, completed using reference TRBV13 and TRBJ2-1, is AAGVIQSPRHLIKEKRETATLKCYPIPRHDTVYWYQQGPGQDPQFLISFYEKMQSDKGSIPDRFSAQQFSDYHSELNMSSLELGDSALYFCASSSGLAVPLEFFGPGTRLTVL.

This chain uses TRBV5-5 with TRBJ2-1, with 7 bases that match TRBD2. Germline CDR1 is SGHKS and CDR2 is YYEKEE (reference sequence). The CDR3 consists of 14 residues. The junction had 0 bases not matched to a gene; V was cut back by 0 bases and J by 3 bases. CDR3 nucleotides: TGTGCCAGCAGCTTGGCTAGCGGCTACAATGAGCAGTTCTTC. Translated, it gives CASSLASGYNEQFF.

The V and J genes are TRBV29-1 and TRBJ2-3, with 11 nucleotides matching TRBD2. From germline, CDR1 is SQVTM and CDR2 ANQGSEA. The CDR3 contains 16 residues. Losses at the gene ends were 5 bases for V and 4 bases for J; bases not matched to a gene: 11. For the CDR3, the DNA is TGCAGCGTTCTGGGCTTAGCGGGAGGGCCCCCAGATACGCAGTATTTT. Translation gives CSVLGLAGGPPDTQYF.

The CDR3 sequence: CASGRRGTEAFF. The CDR3 DNA reads TGTGCCAGCGGCAGGAGGGGGACTGAAGCTTTCTTT. This chain connects TRBV25-1 to TRBJ1-1; possible D gene TRBD1, 6 bases. V dropped 8 bases and J dropped 5 bases, with 12 bases sitting between them. The CDR3 runs to 12 residues. Per germline, CDR1 MGHDK and CDR2 SYGVNS.

The chain uses TRBV10-2 and TRBJ1-5; D is uncertain. Germline V gene lookup returns CDR1 WSHSY and CDR2 SAAADI. The CDR3 extends over 12 amino acids. Trimming shortened V by 6 bases and J by 2 bases, and 5 bases separated the two germline ends. In DNA form, the CDR3 reads TGCGCCAGCAGGGGCGGCAATCAGCCCCAGCATTTT. Protein sequence: CASRGGNQPQHF.

This chain connects TRBV11-2 to TRBJ1-6; TRBD1 is a possible D gene (6 bases). CDR1 and CDR2 from the germline V gene are SGHAT and FQNNGV. This CDR3 contains 15 residues. Between the trimmed V and J ends, which lost 3 bases and 7 bases, there was a span of 13 bases. CDR3 residues: CASSLGGGLNSPLHF. The DNA of the CDR3 is TGTGCCAGCAGCTTGGGGGGCGGGCTGAATTCACCCCTCCACTTT.

The rearrangement links TRBV12-3 or TRBV12-4 to TRBJ1-2; perhaps TRBD1 as D (5 bases). Trimming cost V 1 base and J 8 bases, with 11 bases left between them. This CDR3 has 13 amino acids. CDR3 sequence reads: CASSLGQGGGYTF. The CDR3 DNA reads TGTGCCAGCAGTTTAGGGCAGGGTGGCGGCTACACCTTC.

The chain employs TRBV10-2 and TRBJ2-3; TRBD1 aligns across 12 bases. CDR1 is WSHSY, CDR2 SAAADI, per germline. The CDR3 is 16 amino acids. With V trimmed by 8 bases and J by 2 bases, 8 bases remained unmatched. CDR3 in amino acids: CASGDRGRENTDTQYF. DNA of the CDR3: TGCGCCAGCGGGGACAGGGGGCGAGAAAACACAGATACGCAGTATTTT.

V usage is TRBV5-1 and J usage is TRBJ2-7; TRBD1 matches 7 bases. The V gene end was trimmed by 0 bases and the J gene end by 0 bases; junction bases not matched to a gene: 6. CDR3 length: 16 amino acids. The germline V gene encodes CDR1 SGHRS and CDR2 YFSETQ. The CDR3 DNA follows: TGCGCCAGCAGCTTGGGACAGGGCAGGGACTCCTACGAGCAGTACTTC. Its protein is CASSLGQGRDSYEQYF.

On this clone itself: Other DNA sequences in this specimen translate into the identical CDR3. This chain links TRBV7-3 with TRBJ2-2; D might be TRBD2 (5 bases). Trimming pared 3 bases from V and 4 bases from J, leaving 6 bases between. Germline CDR1 is SGHTA and CDR2 is FQGTGA. CDR3 length: 13 amino acids. The CDR3 sequence is CASSFGGTGELFF. The CDR3 nucleotides are TGTGCCAGCAGCTTCGGAGGCACCGGGGAGCTGTTTTTT.

This chain links TRBV28 with TRBJ1-1; D is undetermined. Trimming pared 4 bases from V and 8 bases from J, leaving 11 bases between. The germline V gene has CDR1 MDHEN and CDR2 SYDVKM. The CDR3 has 12 amino acids. The CDR3 DNA reads TGTGCCAGCAGTTCGCCTGTATCGGAAGCTTTCTTT. Translating gives CASSSPVSEAFF.

The CDR3, as DNA: TGTGCCAGCAGTTACTCGGGCGGGAGGGGTCAGAATGAGCAGTTCTTC. Protein product: CASSYSGGRGQNEQFF. The chain links TRBV6-5 to TRBJ2-1; the match to TRBD2 covers 9 bases. V trimming: 0 bases; J trimming: 7 bases; junction bases outside the gene matches: 7. Germline V gene data show CDR1 as MNHEY and CDR2 as SVGAGI. The CDR3 totals 16 residues.

V usage is TRBV19 and J usage is TRBJ1-5; no clear D gene. CDR1 and CDR2 from the germline V gene are LNHDA and SQIVND (reference sequence). This CDR3 has 15 residues. Deletions cut 6 bases from V and 2 bases from J, with 14 bases between. The CDR3 is CASSPGGWGNQPQHF. CDR3 sequence (DNA): TGTGCCAGTAGCCCGGGAGGATGGGGCAATCAGCCCCAGCATTTT.